The 5 T cell receptor beta chains in this list originate from one sample, sequenced in a study of cytomegalovirus exposure and HLA in healthy donors. The PCR employed 60 Vbeta primers together with 13 Jbeta primers. Repertoires were generated with immunoSEQ multiplex PCR, while TCRdb's copy carries only in-frame clones and drops some. The data hold approximately 50,000 clones, with 60% to 85% observed a single time. Sequencing used PBMCs. The receptors derive from a man under 40 in good health and CMV-seropositive.

V and J are TRBV2 and TRBJ2-5; 10 bases agree with TRBD1. The J call may be faulty, since TRBJ2-7 better matches the DNA end. The CDR3 covers 14 residues. CDR1 and CDR2 from the germline V gene are SNHLY and FYNNEI. CDR3 DNA: TGTGCCAGCAGTGAGACAGGGGGCTGGTACGAGCAGTACTTC. This sequence encodes CASSETGGWYEQYF.

The chain combines TRBV5-4 with TRBJ2-5, with D possibly TRBD2 on 6 matching bases. CDR3 length: 17 amino acids. Germline CDR1 SGHNT, CDR2 YYREEE (reference sequence). V gave up 4 bases and J gave up 3 bases, with 22 bases separating them. CDR3 in amino acids: CASSPSPPPGRKETQYF. The CDR3 DNA sequence: TGTGCCAGCAGCCCCAGCCCACCTCCTGGGAGGAAAGAGACCCAGTACTTC.

The genes are TRBV30 and TRBJ2-1; D perhaps matches TRBD2 (6 bases). Trimming shortened V by 3 bases and J by 0 bases, and 9 bases separated the two germline ends. CDR1 is GTSNPN and CDR2 is SVGIG in the germline V gene (reference sequence). This CDR3 has 14 residues. The CDR3 DNA sequence: TGTGCCTGGAGGGGGGGATCCTCCTACAATGAGCAGTTCTTC. This encodes CAWRGGSSYNEQFF.

This clone occurred once. The chain has TRBV9 and TRBJ1-1, with D maybe TRBD1 (6 bases). This CDR3 has 16 amino acids. Germline values: CDR1 SGDLS, CDR2 YYNGEE. V was cut by 0 bases and J by 0 bases, with 12 bases left in between. The CDR3 protein is CASSVETRGMNTEAFF. CDR3 DNA sequence: TGTGCCAGCAGCGTAGAAACAAGGGGGATGAACACTGAAGCTTTCTTT.

Concerning this clone: The sample carries other DNA sequences with the same CDR3. CDR3 sequence reads: CASSLDYFYEQYF. CDR3 sequence (DNA): TGCGCCAGCAGCTTGGATTACTTCTACGAGCAGTACTTC. This chain links TRBV5-1 with TRBJ2-7; no clear D gene. The V end lost 0 bases, the J end lost 3 bases, and 7 bases lay between the germline ends. The CDR3 has 13 amino acids. Germline V gene data show CDR1 as SGHRS and CDR2 as YFSETQ.